A single sample gave rise to the 28 T cell receptor beta chains below, sequenced in a study of shared clonotypes between healthy human individuals. Using immunoSEQ multiplex PCR, the repertoire was profiled, and TCRdb retains in-frame clones only, with some absent. The sample has more than 2,000,000 clones, over 90% seen once; the top ten hold 0.39%. Sequencing was carried out using naive CD4+ T cells from PBMCs. Subset described: CD45RA+ positively selected. These receptors were taken from a man between 18 and 35 years old in good health. Some clones in this sample may be carry-over from other donors' samples.

V gene TRBV10-2 combines with J gene TRBJ2-7, with D uncertain. Between the trimmed V and J ends, which lost 9 bases and 0 bases, there was a span of 15 bases. The germline CDR1 and CDR2 sequences are WSHSY and SAAADI. The CDR3 is made up of 14 amino acids. In DNA form, the CDR3 reads TGCGCCAGTAACCCCGGCGATACCTCCTACGAGCAGTACTTC. This codes for CASNPGDTSYEQYF.

The V and J genes are TRBV6-5 and TRBJ2-1, with 10 nucleotides matching TRBD1. This CDR3 spans 14 amino acids. V was pared by 6 bases and J by 10 bases, with 9 bases of the junction left unmatched. From germline, CDR1 is MNHEY and CDR2 SVGAGI. The CDR3, as DNA: TGTGCCAGCAGCGCCGGGACAGGGGTAGAAGAGCAGTTCTTC. Its translation: CASSAGTGVEEQFF.

This clone has a single count. J is TRBJ2-5 and V is TRBV4-3; D call uncertain. Germline V gene data show CDR1 as LGHNA and CDR2 as YSLEER. The CDR3 contains 13 residues. V lost 3 bases and J 5 bases, leaving 10 bases between the germline ends. DNA of the CDR3: TGCGCCAGCAGCCAGGGCGGAGCGGAGACCCAGTACTTC. It translates to CASSQGGAETQYF.

The V call is TRBV7-6, the J call TRBJ2-2; D unresolved. V lost 0 bases and J 1 base, leaving 9 bases between the germline ends. The V gene's germline CDR1 is SGHVS and CDR2 FNYEAQ. The CDR3 sequence is 16 residues long. The CDR3: CASSLANRQNTGELFF. CDR3 nucleotide sequence: TGTGCCAGCAGCTTAGCGAACAGACAGAACACCGGGGAGCTGTTTTTT.

The CDR3 loop reads CASSPQDTLLQHF. In DNA, the CDR3 is TGTGCCAGCAGTCCTCAGGACACTTTGCTCCAGCATTTT. The chain recombines TRBV28 with TRBJ1-5; D is perhaps TRBD1 (5 bases). CDR3 length equals 13 residues. V lost 5 bases and J 12 bases, leaving 17 bases between the germline ends. CDR1 is MDHEN and CDR2 is SYDVKM in the germline V gene.

CDR3 sequence reads: CASSFDGTVSYNEQFF. CDR3 bases: TGTGCCAGCAGCTTTGATGGGACGGTCTCCTACAATGAGCAGTTCTTC. The chain links TRBV11-3 to TRBJ2-1; D could derive from TRBD1 or TRBD2 (5 bases each). Trimming stripped 3 bases from V and 0 bases from J, with 12 bases between. This CDR3 is 16 amino acids long. The V gene's germline CDR1 is SGHNT and CDR2 YENEEA.

The chain recombines TRBV25-1 with TRBJ2-1; 10 bases map to TRBD2. Germline CDR1 and CDR2: MGHDK and SYGVNS. The CDR3 has 15 residues. V lost 3 bases to trimming and J lost 12 bases; unmatched junction nucleotides: 11. The CDR3 sequence is CASSETAGGPQAQFF. DNA for the CDR3: TGTGCCAGCAGTGAGACAGCGGGAGGGCCGCAGGCGCAGTTCTTC.

The V call is TRBV6-5, the J call TRBJ2-6, with D perhaps TRBD1 or TRBD2 (5 bases each). Trimming took 4 bases from V and 0 from J, leaving 10 bases between them. This CDR3 is built from 16 residues. The V gene's germline CDR1 is MNHEY and CDR2 SVGAGI. The CDR3 protein is CASSFGGASGANVLTF. In nucleotides, the CDR3 is TGTGCCAGCAGTTTTGGGGGAGCCTCTGGGGCCAACGTCCTGACTTTC.

The chain has TRBV2 and TRBJ1-4, with unresolved D. Trimming pared 7 bases from V and 2 bases from J, leaving 8 bases between. CDR3 length: 13 amino acids. The V gene's germline CDR1 is SNHLY and CDR2 FYNNEI. The CDR3: CASTTATNEKLFF. In nucleotides, the CDR3 is TGTGCCAGCACCACGGCTACTAATGAAAAACTGTTTTTT.

The chain has TRBV7-9 and TRBJ2-7; 8 bases are shared with TRBD2. Germline loops: CDR1 SEHNR, CDR2 FQNEAQ (reference sequence). Unmatched junction bases numbered 8, after V lost 4 bases and J lost 0 bases. The CDR3 loop spans 16 amino acids. CDR3 protein: CASSSAGLGFSYEQYF. The CDR3 DNA follows: TGTGCCAGCAGCTCAGCGGGACTAGGGTTCTCCTACGAGCAGTACTTC.

Regarding this clone: Additional DNA sequences in this sample encode the identical CDR3. The chain is built from TRBV27 and TRBJ2-1; 11 nucleotides align to TRBD2. Germline V gene sequence: CDR1 MNHEY, CDR2 SMNVEV (reference sequence). The length of the CDR3 is 16 residues. After removal of 2 bases from V and 4 bases from J, the junction contained 4 bases not matched to a gene. This CDR3 is CASSLLAGGGYNEQFF. The DNA for the CDR3 is TGTGCCAGCAGTTTACTAGCGGGAGGTGGGTACAATGAGCAGTTCTTC.

The V gene is TRBV9, the J gene TRBJ2-5; either TRBD1 or TRBD2 may supply D (6 bases each). This CDR3 contains 18 residues. CDR1 SGDLS and CDR2 YYNGEE come from the germline V gene. V lost 0 bases and J 2 bases, leaving 20 bases between the germline ends. This chain's CDR3 is CASSVVGQIFGGQETQYF. The DNA for the CDR3 is TGTGCCAGCAGCGTAGTAGGACAGATTTTTGGGGGGCAAGAGACCCAGTACTTC.

The genes are TRBV19 and TRBJ1-5; TRBD1 might be the D (6 bases). Germline CDR1 reads LNHDA; CDR2 reads SQIVND (reference sequence). CDR3 length: 14 amino acids. V was cut by 6 bases and J by 3 bases, with 12 bases left in between. The CDR3 nucleotides are TGTGCCAGTAGCCCGTCAGGGGCCAATCAGCCCCAGCATTTT. It codes for CASSPSGANQPQHF.

The chain uses TRBV20-1 and TRBJ2-3; unclear D gene. The CDR3 has 11 amino acids. Per germline, CDR1 DFQATT and CDR2 SNEGSKA (reference sequence). V was pared by 5 bases and J by 5 bases, with 8 bases between. This CDR3 reads CSAGLKDTQYF. The CDR3 DNA is TGCAGTGCTGGGTTAAAAGATACGCAGTATTTT.

This clone was counted a single time. This chain links TRBV2 with TRBJ2-3; D not certain. The CDR3 has 13 amino acids. Trimming stripped 7 bases from V and 0 bases from J, with 8 bases between. CDR1 is SNHLY, CDR2 FYNNEI, per germline. The DNA of the CDR3 is TGTGCCAGCAACAGCGCGAGCACAGATACGCAGTATTTT. Its protein is CASNSASTDTQYF.

Written as DNA, the CDR3 is TGCGCCAGCAGCATGGACAACTACAATGAGCAGTTCTTC. Translated: CASSMDNYNEQFF. The chain combines TRBV5-1 with TRBJ2-1, with D possibly being TRBD1 (5 bases). The V end was cut by 4 bases, the J end by 3 bases, with 8 bases between. From germline, CDR1 is SGHRS and CDR2 YFSETQ. The CDR3 loop spans 13 amino acids.

This chain connects TRBV7-2 to TRBJ1-1; D may be TRBD1 (5 bases). This CDR3 has 13 residues. Germline lookup yields CDR1 SGHTA and CDR2 FQGNSA. Trimming removed 4 bases from V and 6 bases from J, with 12 bases in between. CDR3 coding DNA: TGTGCCAGCAGCTCGAGACAGCACCCTGAAGCTTTCTTT. Protein sequence: CASSSRQHPEAFF.

The genes are TRBV5-1 and TRBJ2-3, with D possibly matching TRBD2 (5 bases). CDR3 size: 14 residues. V was trimmed by 5 bases and J by 6 bases, leaving 16 bases between them. The germline V gene has CDR1 SGHRS and CDR2 YFSETQ. The CDR3 reads CASSIGVSFDTQYF. CDR3 nucleotides: TGCGCCAGCAGTATCGGGGTATCGTTCGATACGCAGTATTTT. Together with reference TRBV5-1 and TRBJ2-3, the CDR3 gives the full variable domain: KAGVTQTPRYLIKTRGQQVTLSCSPISGHRSVSWYQQTPGQGLQFLFEYFSETQRNKGNFPGRFSGRQFSNSRSEMNVSTLELGDSALYLCASSIGVSFDTQYFGPGTRLTVL.

V and J are TRBV19 and TRBJ1-2, with 11 positions matching TRBD1. Trimming removed 5 bases from V and 7 bases from J; junction bases left unmatched: 12. The germline CDR1 and CDR2 sequences are LNHDA and SQIVND (reference sequence). The CDR3 length is 16 residues. The CDR3: CASSLRTGGPPSGYTF. Written as DNA, the CDR3 is TGTGCCAGTAGTCTACGGACAGGGGGCCCTCCCAGTGGCTACACCTTC. Filled out from reference TRBV19 and TRBJ1-2, the complete variable domain reads DGGITQSPKYLFRKEGQNVTLSCEQNLNHDAMYWYRQDPGQGLRLIYYSQIVNDFQKGDIAEGYSVSREKKESFPLTVTSAQKNPTAFYLCASSLRTGGPPSGYTFGSGTRLTVV.

A word on this clone: Within the sample, other DNA sequences also encode this same CDR3. The V call is TRBV4-2, the J call TRBJ2-1; the match to TRBD2 covers 11 bases. Losses at the gene ends were 0 bases for V and 2 bases for J; bases not matched to a gene: 0. Germline CDR1 is LGHNA and CDR2 is YNFKEQ. CDR3 length: 16 amino acids. The CDR3: CASSQEGLAAYNEQFF. The CDR3 nucleotides read TGTGCCAGCAGCCAAGAGGGACTAGCGGCCTACAATGAGCAGTTCTTC.

Points on this clone: A much larger clone lies one base from this, so it may be a read error. Other DNA sequences in the sample encode the same CDR3. The chain carries TRBV5-1 and TRBJ2-3; D gene uncertain. CDR3 length: 12 amino acids. Trimming pared 1 base from V and 6 bases from J, leaving 6 bases between. CDR1 SGHRS and CDR2 YFSETQ come from the germline V gene. CDR3 sequence: CASSLKPDTQYF. The CDR3 DNA is TGCGCCAGCAGCTTGAAGCCGGATACGCAGTATTTT.

Concerning this clone: Additional DNA sequences in this sample encode the identical CDR3. V is TRBV9 and J is TRBJ1-1, with a tentative D call TRBD1 (5 bases). V was shortened by 0 bases and J by 1 base, with 7 bases between the two germline ends. Germline lookup yields CDR1 SGDLS and CDR2 YYNGEE. The CDR3 has 14 amino acids. The CDR3 loop reads CASSVAGGNTEAFF. CDR3 DNA sequence: TGTGCCAGCAGCGTAGCTGGGGGGAACACTGAAGCTTTCTTT.

This sequence joins TRBV29-1 and TRBJ1-1; D is ambiguous. V lost 7 bases, J lost 0 bases, and 12 bases lay in between. The CDR3 extends over 13 amino acids. Germline V gene lookup returns CDR1 SQVTM and CDR2 ANQGSEA. For the CDR3, the DNA is TGCAGCGAGAGAGGACCCCTGAACACTGAAGCTTTCTTT. It translates to CSERGPLNTEAFF.

This clone was seen only once. The chain uses TRBV28 and TRBJ1-5; a possible D gene is TRBD1 (6 bases). This CDR3 has 14 amino acids. V lost 6 bases and J lost 7, with 16 bases in between. CDR1 MDHEN and CDR2 SYDVKM come from the germline V gene. The DNA of the CDR3 is TGTGCCAGCAGACTGACAGGTCTGGTACAGCCCCAGCATTTT. Encoded protein: CASRLTGLVQPQHF.

V usage is TRBV19 and J usage is TRBJ1-5; a weak D match, TRBD1 (5 bases). The V and J ends lost 3 bases and 3 bases respectively, with 15 bases between them. Per the germline V gene, CDR1 is LNHDA and CDR2 is SQIVND (reference sequence). The CDR3 is 16 residues long. The chain's CDR3 is CASSIGGAGLNQPQHF. The CDR3 region has the DNA TGTGCCAGTAGTATTGGGGGAGCGGGGCTCAATCAGCCCCAGCATTTT. Using reference TRBV19 and TRBJ1-5 for the parts outside the CDR3, the full variable domain is DGGITQSPKYLFRKEGQNVTLSCEQNLNHDAMYWYRQDPGQGLRLIYYSQIVNDFQKGDIAEGYSVSREKKESFPLTVTSAQKNPTAFYLCASSIGGAGLNQPQHFGDGTRLSIL.

This chain joins TRBV5-1 and TRBJ2-3; the match to TRBD1 covers 9 bases. CDR1 SGHRS and CDR2 YFSETQ come from the germline V gene. CDR3 length: 15 amino acids. V lost 3 bases and J lost 7; bases outside the gene matches: 9. CDR3 nucleotide sequence: TGCGCCAGCAGCTCCGGACAGGGGAAGGCATATACGCAGTATTTT. Amino acid sequence: CASSSGQGKAYTQYF.

This rearrangement joins TRBV30 to TRBJ2-5, with 7 nucleotides matching TRBD2. The V segment lost 0 bases and the J segment 4 bases; nucleotides outside the gene matches: 5. There are 14 residues in the CDR3. Germline CDR1 is GTSNPN and CDR2 is SVGIG (reference sequence). CDR3 in DNA: TGTGCCTGGAGTGTACAGGCGGGAGTAGAGACCCAGTACTTC. This sequence encodes CAWSVQAGVETQYF. Full variable domain (rest looked up from reference TRBV30 and TRBJ2-5): SQTIHQWPATLVQPVGSPLSLECTVEGTSNPNLYWYRQAAGRGLQLLFYSVGIGQISSEVPQNLSASRPQDRQFILSSKKLLLSDSGFYLCAWSVQAGVETQYFGPGTRLLVL.

This clone appeared a few times. CDR3 amino acids: CASSDPRQPQHF. The CDR3 DNA follows: TGTGCCAGCAGTGACCCTCGTCAGCCCCAGCATTTT. The chain recombines TRBV28 with TRBJ1-5, with no clear D. The CDR3 spans 12 residues. Germline CDR1 and CDR2: MDHEN and SYDVKM. V gave up 5 bases and J gave up 6 bases, with 8 bases separating them.